A selection of T cell receptor beta chains follows, all from one sample in a study of STAT3 mutations in large granular lymphocyte leukemia. Profiling relied on immunoSEQ multiplex PCR, and the TCRdb table lists in-frame clones only, not all of them. The table records 30,000 to 40,000 clones, roughly 86% of them present only once. Sequencing was done on a sample of peripheral blood mononuclear cells. The receptor set was obtained from a man aged 60 to 75 with T-cell large granular lymphocyte leukemia. Some clones in this sample may be carry-over from other donors' samples. The CDR3 runs from the conserved cysteine through the conserved F or W. A D gene is named only where the DNA matches it firmly. Some rows mark clone size as missing; the rest say once, few, many or name a class of expanded clone.

>NA|NA|TRBV18|TRBJ2-1
TGTGCCAGCTCACCTACGGGGGATATGTCGGGAAATGAGCAGTTCTTC
CASSPTGDMSGNEQFF
>NA|TRBD1|TRBV6-6|TRBJ2-7
TGTGCCAGCAGTTTCCGGGACAGCTCCTACGAGCAGTACTTC
CASSFRDSSYEQYF
>NA|TRBD2|TRBV7-9|TRBJ2-5
TGTGCCAGCAGCCAACTAGCGGGAGGAGGCCAGTACTTC
CASSQLAGGGQYF
>NA|NA|TRBV27|TRBJ2-1
TGTGCCAGCAGTTTATGGGACGGACGCAATGAGCAGTTCTTC
CASSLWDGRNEQFF
>NA|TRBD1|TRBV5-4|TRBJ1-1
TGTGCCAGCAGCACGGCCGGGACAGGGATACCTGAAGCTTTCTTT
CASSTAGTGIPEAFF
>NA|NA|TRBV19|TRBJ2-7
TGTGCCAGTAGGGGGCCGCAGGAAGCCTACGAGCAGTACTTC
CASRGPQEAYEQYF
>once|NA|TRBV5-1|TRBJ2-3
TGCGCCAGCAGCTTGGCCGCGGGGATCTCCCCAGATACGCAGTATTTT
CASSLAAGISPDTQYF
>NA|NA|TRBV7-2|TRBJ1-2
TGTGCCAGCAGCTTAGGTAGTGCGGGCTACACCTTC
CASSLGSAGYTF
>NA|NA|TRBV2|TRBJ1-2
TGTGCCAGCAGTAGGGTTGGGTATGGCTACACCTTC
CASSRVGYGYTF
>NA|NA|TRBV13|TRBJ2-3
TGTGCCAGCAGCCTCGGGACTCCACTAGGACCAGATACGCAGTATTTT
CASSLGTPLGPDTQYF
>NA|TRBD1|TRBV7-2|TRBJ2-1
TGTGCCAGCAGACCACAGGGGGGTGAGCAGTTCTTC
CASRPQGGEQFF
>NA|NA|TRBV5-1|TRBJ1-1
TGCGCCAGCAGCTTGGCAGGGAGGGACACTGAAGCTTTCTTT
CASSLAGRDTEAFF
>NA|NA|TRBV12-5|TRBJ2-3
TGTGCTAGTGGTTTGATCTCCGGGACACCGGGAACAGATACGCAGTATTTT
CASGLISGTPGTDTQYF
>NA|TRBD2|TRBV5-4|TRBJ2-5
TGTGCCAGCAGCCCGGGACTAGCGGGAGGGTTGGAGACCCAGTACTTC
CASSPGLAGGLETQYF
>NA|TRBD1|TRBV6-6|TRBJ1-2
TGTGCCAGCAGTACCGGGACAGGGATCCACGGCTACACCTTC
CASSTGTGIHGYTF
>NA|TRBD1|TRBV4-3|TRBJ2-1
TGCGCCAGCAGCCAAGGGGGACAGGGGGTTTTGGGTGAGCAGTTCTTC
CASSQGGQGVLGEQFF
>NA|TRBD2|TRBV5-4|TRBJ2-5
TGTGCCAGCAGCTTAGCTAGCGGGAGACTGATGGAGACCCAGTACTTC
CASSLASGRLMETQYF
>NA|NA|TRBV7-2|TRBJ2-1
TGTGCCAGCAGCTTTTGGCGGGACCTCGAGCAGTTCTTC
CASSFWRDLEQFF
>NA|TRBD1|TRBV5-1|TRBJ2-5
TGCGCCAGCAGCCCTGGTACAGGGGGGGAGACCCAGTACTTC
CASSPGTGGETQYF
>NA|TRBD1|TRBV25-1|TRBJ2-3
TGTGCCAGCAGTGAATATGACAGGGTGGGCACAGATACGCAGTATTTT
CASSEYDRVGTDTQYF
>NA|TRBD2|TRBV5-1|TRBJ2-3
TGCGCCAGCAGCTTGGTTCTAGCGGGGGGGCCTTTTAGCACAGATACGCAGTATTTT
CASSLVLAGGPFSTDTQYF
>NA|NA|TRBV30|TRBJ1-5
TGTGCCTGGAGTCTTGGGTTGGATCAGCCCCAGCATTTT
CAWSLGLDQPQHF
>NA|TRBD2|TRBV27|TRBJ2-1
TGTGCCAGCAGTTTGTTAGTAGGGACTAGCCTCTACAATGAGCAGTTCTTC
CASSLLVGTSLYNEQFF
>NA|NA|TRBV18|TRBJ1-6
TGTGCCAGCTCACCCCTAGTTGACTATAATTCACCCCTCCACTTT
CASSPLVDYNSPLHF
>once|TRBD2|TRBV27|TRBJ2-7
TGTGCCAGCGCCATGGGAGCGGGAGGGAGCTACGAGCAGTACTTC
CASAMGAGGSYEQYF
>NA|NA|TRBV9|TRBJ2-7
TGTGCCAGCAGTCGGGACCAGTCCTACGAGCAGTACTTC
CASSRDQSYEQYF
>NA|NA|TRBV18|TRBJ2-7
TGTGCCAGCTCTGCGGACGGAGGCGAGCAGTACTTC
CASSADGGEQYF
>NA|TRBD1|TRBV2|TRBJ1-6
TGTGCCAGCAGTGAGACAGGGCGGCAATCACCCCTCCACTTT
CASSETGRQSPLHF
>NA|NA|TRBV11-2|TRBJ1-2
TGTGCCAGCAGCTTAGACAGGGGATATGGCTACACCTTC
CASSLDRGYGYTF
>NA|NA|TRBV15|TRBJ1-4
TGTGCCACCAGCAGAGCCGGACAGTTGGGTGAAAAACTGTTTTTT
CATSRAGQLGEKLFF
>NA|NA|TRBV27|TRBJ1-3
TGTGCCAGCGGTCCTTTGGGGGGTGGAAACACCATATATTTT
CASGPLGGGNTIYF
>once|NA|TRBV30|TRBJ1-5
TGTGCCTGGAGTGTTTCGTCTGAGGATCAGCCCCAGCATTTT
CAWSVSSEDQPQHF
>NA|TRBD2|TRBV29-1|TRBJ2-3
TGCAGCGTTGACCCACTAGCGGGAGTTAGAGATACGCAGTATTTT
CSVDPLAGVRDTQYF
>NA|NA|TRBV5-1|TRBJ1-1
TGCGCCAGCAGCTTCCGGACCAACACTGAAGCTTTCTTT
CASSFRTNTEAFF
>once|NA|TRBV11-3|TRBJ1-1
TGTGCCAGCAGCTTAGGCGGGAACACTGAAGCTTTCTTT
CASSLGGNTEAFF
>NA|NA|TRBV5-1|TRBJ2-3
TGCGCCAGCAGCTTGGACGGGCGCACAGATACGCAGTATTTT
CASSLDGRTDTQYF
>NA|NA|TRBV28|TRBJ1-2
TGTGCCAGCAGTTTTCCCCCCGGGGAGGGTAACTATGGCTACACCTTC
CASSFPPGEGNYGYTF
>NA|NA|TRBV11-3|TRBJ1-5
TGTGCCAGCAGCCTTCAGGGAATGAGCAATCAGCCCCAGCATTTT
CASSLQGMSNQPQHF
>few|NA|TRBV19|TRBJ1-5
TGTGCCAGTAGTATTCCGGCCCTCTTTAGGAGCAATCAGCCCCAGCATTTT
CASSIPALFRSNQPQHF
>NA|TRBD2|TRBV15|TRBJ2-3
TGTGCCACCGCCCTAGCGGGGCACACAGATACGCAGTATTTT
CATALAGHTDTQYF
>NA|NA|TRBV5-4|TRBJ2-5
TGTGCCAGCACCCCCCCGGCAGGGGATCAAGAGACCCAGTACTTC
CASTPPAGDQETQYF
>once|TRBD2|TRBV7-9|TRBJ2-5
TGTGCCAGCAGCCTTCCTGGGACTAGCACCGGGCAAGAGACCCAGTACTTC
CASSLPGTSTGQETQYF